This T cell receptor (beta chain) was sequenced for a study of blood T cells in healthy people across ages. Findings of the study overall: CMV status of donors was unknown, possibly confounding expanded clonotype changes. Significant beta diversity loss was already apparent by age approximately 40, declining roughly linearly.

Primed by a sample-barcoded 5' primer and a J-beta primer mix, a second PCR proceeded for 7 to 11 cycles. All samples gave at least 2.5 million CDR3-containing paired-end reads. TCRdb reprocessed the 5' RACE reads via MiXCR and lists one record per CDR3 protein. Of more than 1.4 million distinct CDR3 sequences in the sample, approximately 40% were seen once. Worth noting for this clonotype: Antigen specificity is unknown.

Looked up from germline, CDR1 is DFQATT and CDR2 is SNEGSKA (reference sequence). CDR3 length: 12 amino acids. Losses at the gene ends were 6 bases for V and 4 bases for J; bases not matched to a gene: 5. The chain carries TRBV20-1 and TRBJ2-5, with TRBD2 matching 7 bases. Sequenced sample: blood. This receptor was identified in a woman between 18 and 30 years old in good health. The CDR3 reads CSAGSGGETQYF. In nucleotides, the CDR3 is TGCAGTGCCGGGTCGGGAGGAGAGACCCAGTACTTC.